These T cell receptor beta chains were read from a single sample in a study of shared clonotypes between healthy human individuals. The method was immunoSEQ multiplex PCR; TCRdb's version includes in-frame clones alone and lacks a portion of them. The profile shows nearly 2 million clones, less than 95% of them singletons. The material sequenced was naive CD8+ T cells sorted from blood. Receptors were obtained from a young man in good health. Both conserved end residues are part of each CDR3. A D gene is named only where the DNA matches it firmly. Rows may omit the clone size; those that give it use once, few, many or a size class.

clone_size: -; v_call: TRBV14; d_call: TRBD2; j_call: TRBJ2-7; cdr3_nt: TGTGCCAGCAGCCCACCGGGACTAGCGTCGTACGAGCAGTACTTC; cdr3_aa: CASSPPGLASYEQYF
clone_size: -; v_call: TRBV30; d_call: -; j_call: TRBJ1-4; cdr3_nt: TGTGCCTGGAGTATGGACGCCAATAATGAAAAACTGTTTTTT; cdr3_aa: CAWSMDANNEKLFF
clone_size: -; v_call: TRBV7-9; d_call: TRBD2; j_call: TRBJ2-7; cdr3_nt: TGTGCCAGCAGCTGGTCAGGGCTAGCGGGATCCGAGCAGTACTTC; cdr3_aa: CASSWSGLAGSEQYF
clone_size: -; v_call: TRBV30; d_call: TRBD1; j_call: TRBJ1-1; cdr3_nt: TGTGCCTGGAGAGAGACAGGGGCCACTGAAGCTTTCTTT; cdr3_aa: CAWRETGATEAFF
clone_size: -; v_call: TRBV27; d_call: TRBD1; j_call: TRBJ1-1; cdr3_nt: TGTGCCAGCAGGACAGGGGGCAACACTGAAGCTTTCTTT; cdr3_aa: CASRTGGNTEAFF
clone_size: -; v_call: TRBV29-1; d_call: -; j_call: TRBJ1-2; cdr3_nt: TGCAGCGTTGAAGGGCTTTCTAGTGGCTACACCTTC; cdr3_aa: CSVEGLSSGYTF
clone_size: -; v_call: TRBV7-9; d_call: TRBD2; j_call: TRBJ2-5; cdr3_nt: TGTGCCAGCAGCTTAGTGACTAGCAGTCAAGAGACCCAGTACTTC; cdr3_aa: CASSLVTSSQETQYF
clone_size: -; v_call: TRBV6-5; d_call: TRBD1; j_call: TRBJ1-1; cdr3_nt: TGTGCCAGCTCCTTTGCTCCGGGACAGGGGGCTTTCTTT; cdr3_aa: CASSFAPGQGAFF
clone_size: -; v_call: TRBV6-5; d_call: -; j_call: TRBJ1-2; cdr3_nt: TGTGCCAGCAGTTACTCATCTGGGGCCGGCTACACCTTC; cdr3_aa: CASSYSSGAGYTF
clone_size: -; v_call: TRBV5-6; d_call: TRBD1; j_call: TRBJ2-7; cdr3_nt: TGTGCCAGCAGCCCCTGGGACAGCCCTTCCTACGAGCAGTACTTC; cdr3_aa: CASSPWDSPSYEQYF
clone_size: -; v_call: TRBV28; d_call: -; j_call: TRBJ2-1; cdr3_nt: TGTGCCAGCAGTTTCAACCCGAAGGTGGATTACAATGAGCAGTTCTTC; cdr3_aa: CASSFNPKVDYNEQFF
clone_size: -; v_call: TRBV30; d_call: -; j_call: TRBJ1-4; cdr3_nt: TGTGCCTGGAGTGTGGGGGTAGATGAAAAACTGTTTTTT; cdr3_aa: CAWSVGVDEKLFF
clone_size: -; v_call: TRBV10-2; d_call: -; j_call: TRBJ2-7; cdr3_nt: TGCGCCAGCACAGACAGCTACGAGCAGTACTTC; cdr3_aa: CASTDSYEQYF
clone_size: -; v_call: TRBV6-5; d_call: -; j_call: TRBJ2-1; cdr3_nt: TGTGCCAGCAGTTACTGGGACGTCGGGGAGCAGTTCTTC; cdr3_aa: CASSYWDVGEQFF
clone_size: -; v_call: TRBV9; d_call: TRBD1; j_call: TRBJ2-2; cdr3_nt: TGTGCCAGCAGCTCCTCGACAGGGGGTAACGCCGGGGAGCTGTTTTTT; cdr3_aa: CASSSSTGGNAGELFF
clone_size: -; v_call: TRBV11-2; d_call: -; j_call: TRBJ2-3; cdr3_nt: TGTGCCAGCAGCCAGTGGGGGGGGCCTCTGGGCACAGATACGCAGTATTTT; cdr3_aa: CASSQWGGPLGTDTQYF
clone_size: once; v_call: TRBV9; d_call: -; j_call: TRBJ2-1; cdr3_nt: TGTGCCAGCAGCTTAGTAGAGAGCTCCTACAATGAGCAGTTCTTC; cdr3_aa: CASSLVESSYNEQFF
clone_size: -; v_call: TRBV11-3; d_call: -; j_call: TRBJ1-1; cdr3_nt: TGTGCCAGCAGCTTAAAAGGGGGGGGACACAACACTGAAGCTTTCTTT; cdr3_aa: CASSLKGGGHNTEAFF
clone_size: -; v_call: TRBV4-1; d_call: -; j_call: TRBJ2-3; cdr3_nt: TGCGCCAGCAGCCAAGAGTTACCAGTCCCAGATACGCAGTATTTT; cdr3_aa: CASSQELPVPDTQYF
clone_size: -; v_call: TRBV29-1; d_call: -; j_call: TRBJ2-7; cdr3_nt: TGCAGCGCTTTACAGGCCAGCTCCTACGAGCAGTACTTC; cdr3_aa: CSALQASSYEQYF